What follows are 28 T cell receptor beta chains derived from one specimen sequenced in a study of OX40 agonist ivuxolimab in advanced cancers. TCRdb's table, derived via immunoSEQ multiplex PCR, lists solely in-frame clones and lacks some. Of roughly 90,000 clones listed, more than 80% are singletons. The sequencing here drew on CD4+ or CD8+ T cells sorted from blood, taken in a trial of the OX40 agonist ivuxolimab. The origin of the receptors is an adult with an advanced solid tumor such as melanoma, head and neck, liver or kidney cancer.

The chain links TRBV19 to TRBJ2-4; 8 bases are a match to TRBD2. Germline CDR1 is LNHDA and CDR2 is SQIVND (reference sequence). The CDR3 spans 15 residues. Trimming removed 8 bases from V and 5 bases from J; junction bases left unmatched: 11. CDR3 loop: CASGGTGGPQNIQYF. The CDR3 nucleotides read TGTGCCAGTGGGGGGACGGGAGGGCCCCAAAACATTCAGTACTTC.

V usage is TRBV2 and J usage is TRBJ1-1, with D possibly matching TRBD1 (5 bases). Trimming removed 7 bases at V and 5 bases at J, with 17 bases between. The germline CDR1 and CDR2 sequences are SNHLY and FYNNEI. The length of the CDR3 is 14 residues. DNA for the CDR3: TGTGCCAGCACGGGGACTAGCGGGTGGACTGAAGCTTTCTTT. Translation gives CASTGTSGWTEAFF.

Comment on this clone: One junction end disagrees with the germline gene, perhaps due to a read error. The V gene is TRBV7-9, the J gene TRBJ2-7; D may be TRBD2 (5 bases). Per the germline V gene, CDR1 is SEHNR and CDR2 is FQNEAQ (reference sequence). This CDR3 comprises 12 residues. The CDR3 bases are TGTGCCAGCAGCCTAGCTGCCTACGAGCAGTACTTC. This translates into CASSLAAYEQYF.

This clone has only one observation. V and J are TRBV28 and TRBJ1-4; D remains unclear. Trimming pared 2 bases from V and 5 bases from J, leaving 12 bases between. Germline V CDR1 and CDR2: MDHEN, SYDVKM. The CDR3 contains 15 residues. CDR3 sequence reads: CASSLGRTSNEKLFF. The CDR3 nucleotides read TGTGCCAGCAGTTTAGGCCGGACTTCCAATGAAAAACTGTTTTTT. Complete variable domain (other parts from reference TRBV28 and TRBJ1-4): DVKVTQSSRYLVKRTGEKVFLECVQDMDHENMFWYRQDPGLGLRLIYFSYDVKMKEKGDIPEGYSVSREKKERFSLILESASTNQTSMYLCASSLGRTSNEKLFFGSGTQLSVL.

The chain combines TRBV7-9 with TRBJ1-4; possible D gene TRBD1, 5 bases. Germline CDR1 SEHNR, CDR2 FQNEAQ (reference sequence). Trimming left V 2 bases short and J 3 bases short, with 7 bases between. The length of the CDR3 is 14 residues. This CDR3 reads CASSLKGANEKLFF. CDR3 DNA sequence: TGTGCCAGCAGCTTAAAAGGGGCTAATGAAAAACTGTTTTTT.

The gene calls are TRBV6-5 and TRBJ2-5; D gene uncertain. This CDR3 is built from 14 residues. Germline loops: CDR1 MNHEY, CDR2 SVGAGI. V was cut by 6 bases and J by 0 bases, with 11 bases left in between. CDR3 nucleotides: TGTGCCAGCAGCCGCGTCGATTACCAAGAGACCCAGTACTTC. Amino acids: CASSRVDYQETQYF.

This sequence joins TRBV7-3 and TRBJ2-7, with D hard to call. The V end lost 2 bases, the J end lost 0 bases, and 8 bases lay between the germline ends. The V gene's germline CDR1 is SGHTA and CDR2 FQGTGA. The CDR3 contains 14 residues. In DNA form, the CDR3 reads TGTGCCAGCAGCTTAGGTCAACACTCCTACGAGCAGTACTTC. Its protein product is CASSLGQHSYEQYF.

The chain recombines TRBV9 with TRBJ2-2, with D possibly TRBD1 on 5 matching bases. The germline V gene encodes CDR1 SGDLS and CDR2 YYNGEE. This CDR3 comprises 17 residues. The ends were cut back, 0 bases at V and 5 bases at J, with 17 bases in the middle. The CDR3 sequence is CASSVGWGPTETGELFF. The CDR3 DNA is TGTGCCAGCAGCGTAGGTTGGGGCCCGACGGAAACCGGGGAGCTGTTTTTT.

This chain joins TRBV16 and TRBJ2-1; 13 nucleotides line up with TRBD2. The V gene end was trimmed by 4 bases and the J gene end by 8 bases; junction bases not matched to a gene: 8. Germline-derived CDR1 and CDR2 are KGHSY and FQNENV. There are 16 residues in the CDR3. CDR3 bases: TGTGCCAGCAGCCCCGGGGGACTAGCGGGAAGCGATGAGCAGTTCTTC. Amino acids: CASSPGGLAGSDEQFF.

To note about this clone: Within the sample, other DNA sequences also encode this same CDR3. DNA of the CDR3: TGCGCCAGCAGCTTGGAGGAAATGAACACTGAAGCTTTCTTT. This sequence encodes CASSLEEMNTEAFF. The genes are TRBV5-1 and TRBJ1-1, with D hard to call. The CDR3 is made up of 14 amino acids. V was pared by 0 bases and J by 0 bases, with 6 bases between. Germline V lookup: CDR1 SGHRS, CDR2 YFSETQ.

CDR3 in amino acids: CASSGITEAFF. The CDR3 DNA reads TGTGCCAGCTCCGGGATAACTGAAGCTTTCTTT. The chain has TRBV27 and TRBJ1-1; D gene uncertain. Per germline, CDR1 MNHEY and CDR2 SMNVEV (reference sequence). The CDR3 runs to 11 residues. Trimming shortened V by 8 bases and J by 5 bases, and 9 bases separated the two germline ends.

This rearrangement joins TRBV5-5 to TRBJ2-1; D unresolved. Trimming removed 3 bases at V and 0 bases at J, with 10 bases between. In germline, CDR1 is SGHKS, CDR2 YYEKEE (reference sequence). The CDR3 spans 15 residues. This chain's CDR3 is CASSWQANSYNEQFF. The CDR3 bases are TGTGCCAGCAGCTGGCAGGCAAACTCCTACAATGAGCAGTTCTTC.

This chain links TRBV18 with TRBJ2-5, with 15 bases lining up with TRBD2. The CDR3 spans 17 residues. From germline, CDR1 is KGHSH and CDR2 LQKENI. The ends lost 3 bases at V and 4 bases at J; junction bases unmatched: 6. The CDR3 coding sequence is TGTGCCAGCTCACCCCGGACTAGCGGGAGGGCCATAGAGACCCAGTACTTC. The encoded protein is CASSPRTSGRAIETQYF. The full variable domain, completed using reference TRBV18 and TRBJ2-5, is NAGVMQNPRHLVRRRGQEARLRCSPMKGHSHVYWYRQLPEEGLKFMVYLQKENIIDESGMPKERFSAEFPKEGPSILRIQQVVRGDSAAYFCASSPRTSGRAIETQYFGPGTRLLVL.

This clone showed up just once. This chain connects TRBV11-1 to TRBJ2-2; D unresolved. CDR3 size: 16 residues. CDR1 is SGHAT, CDR2 FQDESV, per germline (reference sequence). Trimming shortened V by 3 bases and J by 3 bases, and 14 bases separated the two germline ends. CDR3 coding DNA: TGTGCCAGCAGCTTGAAGCCATCCGGTTACACCGGGGAGCTGTTTTTT. Protein sequence: CASSLKPSGYTGELFF.

The chain uses TRBV28 and TRBJ2-1; TRBD2 might be the D (6 bases). The CDR3 covers 14 residues. Germline assignment: CDR1 MDHEN and CDR2 SYDVKM. Trimming took 3 bases from V and 12 from J, leaving 18 bases between them. CDR3 bases: TGTGCCAGCAGTTTGCGCACTAGCTATGGGATGCAGTTCTTC. It is translated as CASSLRTSYGMQFF.

CDR3 in DNA: TGTGCCACCAGCAGAGAGGGGACTCTCGAAGAGGCTTTCTTT. Translating it yields CATSREGTLEEAFF. The V gene is TRBV15, the J gene TRBJ1-1; a weak D match, TRBD1 (5 bases). V lost 0 bases, J lost 11 bases, and 16 bases lay in between. This CDR3 spans 14 amino acids. The germline V gene has CDR1 LNHNV and CDR2 YYDKDF (reference sequence). The full variable domain, completed using reference TRBV15 and TRBJ1-1, is DAMVIQNPRYQVTQFGKPVTLSCSQTLNHNVMYWYQQKSSQAPKLLFHYYDKDFNNEADTPDNFQSRRPNTSFCFLDIRSPGLGDTAMYLCATSREGTLEEAFFGQGTRLTVV.

The chain uses TRBV5-1 and TRBJ2-1; 16 bases align to TRBD2. Germline V gives CDR1 SGHRS, CDR2 YFSETQ. Trimming removed 6 bases from V and 9 bases from J; junction bases left unmatched: 15. The CDR3 has 18 amino acids. The CDR3 DNA reads as TGCGCCAGCACAAACTCGGGACTAGCGGGAGGGAGGGTGAGTGAGCAGTTCTTC. It specifies CASTNSGLAGGRVSEQFF.

The chain recombines TRBV10-3 with TRBJ1-2; no firm D call. CDR3 length equals 12 residues. V lost 6 bases and J 3 bases, leaving 8 bases between the germline ends. CDR1 and CDR2 (germline): ENHRY, SYGVKD. CDR3 sequence: CAIRGIDYGYTF. The CDR3, as DNA: TGTGCCATCAGGGGCATTGACTATGGCTACACCTTC.

The chain recombines TRBV19 with TRBJ2-7; D unclear. Germline-derived CDR1 and CDR2 are LNHDA and SQIVND (reference sequence). Trimming pared 3 bases from V and 5 bases from J, leaving 8 bases between. The CDR3 extends over 12 amino acids. CDR3 DNA: TGTGCCAGTAGTATCGTAGACCACGAGCAGTACTTC. It yields the protein CASSIVDHEQYF.

The V gene is TRBV5-1, the J gene TRBJ2-7; 7 bases fit TRBD1. This CDR3 spans 19 amino acids. Germline V gene lookup returns CDR1 SGHRS and CDR2 YFSETQ. Trimming at V came to 5 bases and at J to 5 bases, leaving 25 bases not matched to a gene. CDR3 in amino acids: CASSPSLGYRQGSRHEQYF. The DNA for the CDR3 is TGCGCCAGCAGTCCAAGCTTGGGATACAGACAGGGAAGTAGGCACGAGCAGTACTTC.

The chain is built from TRBV29-1 and TRBJ2-7; either TRBD1 or TRBD2 may supply D (5 bases each). CDR3 length: 14 amino acids. Trimming pared 1 base from V and 0 bases from J, leaving 10 bases between. The germline gives CDR1 SQVTM, CDR2 ANQGSEA. The CDR3 reads CSVEGSGTSYEQYF. The CDR3 DNA reads as TGCAGCGTTGAAGGGTCCGGGACCTCCTACGAGCAGTACTTC.

The V and J genes are TRBV7-3 and TRBJ2-3, with D tentatively TRBD1 (6 bases). Trimming removed 5 bases from V and 0 bases from J, with 12 bases in between. In germline, CDR1 is SGHTA, CDR2 FQGTGA. CDR3 size: 15 residues. For the CDR3, the DNA is TGTGCCAGCAGCCAGGGGACCATCAGCACAGATACGCAGTATTTT. Amino acid sequence: CASSQGTISTDTQYF.

V usage is TRBV6-5 and J usage is TRBJ1-5; no clear D gene. From germline, CDR1 is MNHEY and CDR2 SVGAGI. The CDR3 runs to 14 residues. Trimming removed 9 bases from V and 0 bases from J, with 12 bases in between. CDR3 protein: CARTAAISNQPQHF. In DNA, the CDR3 is TGTGCCAGGACTGCCGCGATTAGCAATCAGCCCCAGCATTTT.

The rearrangement links TRBV11-2 to TRBJ2-7; TRBD1 matches 7 bases. The V segment lost 4 bases and the J segment 9 bases; nucleotides outside the gene matches: 3. Germline V CDR1 and CDR2: SGHAT, FQNNGV. The CDR3 has 11 amino acids. CDR3 protein: CASSSTGVQYF. The CDR3 nucleotides read TGTGCCAGCAGCTCCACAGGGGTGCAGTACTTC.

This clone was counted once. This chain uses TRBV7-6 with TRBJ1-5; tentatively, D is TRBD1 (6 bases). With 5 bases removed from V and 5 bases from J, the gap between germline ends came to 22 bases. CDR3 length equals 17 residues. Per germline, CDR1 SGHVS and CDR2 FNYEAQ. CDR3: CASSVGGGRARDQPQHF. DNA of the CDR3: TGTGCCAGCAGCGTAGGCGGGGGCAGGGCGAGGGATCAGCCCCAGCATTTT. The complete variable domain, with remaining parts taken from reference TRBV7-6 and TRBJ1-5, reads GAGVSQSPRYKVTKRGQDVALRCDPISGHVSLYWYRQALGQGPEFLTYFNYEAQQDKSGLPNDRFSAERPEGSISTLTIQRTEQRDSAMYRCASSVGGGRARDQPQHFGDGTRLSIL.

The chain carries TRBV2 and TRBJ2-1; the D call may be TRBD1 or TRBD2 (6 bases each). The ends were cut back, 6 bases at V and 7 bases at J, with 16 bases in the middle. The CDR3 covers 14 residues. In germline, CDR1 is SNHLY, CDR2 FYNNEI. The CDR3 coding sequence is TGTGCCAGCAGCCCCTACCGGGGGCGAAATGAGCAGTTCTTC. Encoded protein: CASSPYRGRNEQFF.

CDR3 loop: CASSSGGQPQHF. Here the CDR3 DNA reads TGTGCCAGCAGTTCCGGGGGGCAGCCCCAGCATTTT. The genes are TRBV6-5 and TRBJ1-5; a weak D match, TRBD1 (5 bases). The length of the CDR3 is 12 residues. Germline V gene sequence: CDR1 MNHEY, CDR2 SVGAGI. Trimming cost V 4 bases and J 7 bases, with 8 bases left between them.

This rearrangement joins TRBV9 to TRBJ2-3, with a weak D call TRBD2 (6 bases). The CDR3 sequence is 15 residues long. V was trimmed by 3 bases and J by 4 bases, leaving 15 bases between them. Germline V lookup: CDR1 SGDLS, CDR2 YYNGEE. CDR3 amino acids: CASSASGDRADTQYF. The CDR3 coding sequence is TGTGCCAGCAGCGCATCGGGAGATAGGGCAGATACGCAGTATTTT.